The 27 T cell receptor beta chains presented below share a single source sample, sequenced in a study of cytomegalovirus exposure and HLA in healthy donors. In the PCR, 60 Vbeta and 13 Jbeta primers were used. Clones were read by immunoSEQ multiplex PCR, and TCRdb kept only the in-frame ones, dropping some. The sample holds over 150,000 clones, 70% to 80% seen once. The sample taken for sequencing was PBMCs. The receptors come from a man aged 35-49 years in good health and CMV-seronegative.

The chain employs TRBV6-5 and TRBJ2-7; a possible D gene is TRBD1 (5 bases). The V gene's germline CDR1 is MNHEY and CDR2 SVGAGI. With 6 bases removed from V and 3 bases from J, the gap between germline ends came to 9 bases. The CDR3 length is 12 residues. In nucleotides, the CDR3 is TGTGCCAGCAGCAACCAGGGCTACGAGCAGTACTTC. It encodes CASSNQGYEQYF.

The V and J genes are TRBV27 and TRBJ1-1; no definite D call. This CDR3 region has 13 residues. Germline CDR1 reads MNHEY; CDR2 reads SMNVEV (reference sequence). V dropped 2 bases and J dropped 9 bases, with 13 bases sitting between them. The CDR3 DNA reads as TGTGCCAGCAGTTTAGACTTGCCGGGGAAAGCTTTCTTT. It is translated as CASSLDLPGKAFF.

This rearrangement joins TRBV29-1 to TRBJ2-3; TRBD2 is a possible D gene (6 bases). The CDR3 is made up of 18 amino acids. The V and J ends lost 4 bases and 3 bases respectively, with 26 bases between them. Germline V gives CDR1 SQVTM, CDR2 ANQGSEA. In DNA, the CDR3 is TGCAGCGTTGGCCCCCACCAATCCGTTAGCGGACGGACAGATACGCAGTATTTT. Its translation: CSVGPHQSVSGRTDTQYF.

The chain recombines TRBV5-5 with TRBJ2-7; 11 nucleotides match TRBD2. V was clipped by 5 bases and J by 0 bases; unmatched bases: 4. CDR1 and CDR2 from the germline V gene are SGHKS and YYEKEE (reference sequence). The CDR3 has 15 amino acids. CDR3 loop: CASRITSGSSYEQYF. The CDR3 DNA is TGTGCCAGCAGAATCACTAGCGGGAGCTCCTACGAGCAGTACTTC.

This sequence joins TRBV6-5 and TRBJ1-6, with 7 bases aligning to TRBD1. The CDR3 is made up of 16 amino acids. Germline trimming cut 3 bases from V and 2 bases from J; bases unmatched to any gene: 4. Germline lookup yields CDR1 MNHEY and CDR2 SVGAGI. The CDR3, as DNA: TGTGCCAGCAGTTATTTCCAGGGGGCCTATAATTCACCCCTCCACTTT. It specifies CASSYFQGAYNSPLHF.

The V and J genes are TRBV7-9 and TRBJ2-5, with D perhaps matching TRBD1 (6 bases). Germline assignment: CDR1 SEHNR and CDR2 FQNEAQ (reference sequence). The V end lost 7 bases, the J end lost 5 bases, and 11 bases lay between the germline ends. The length of the CDR3 is 12 residues. CDR3 sequence reads: CASTRDTETQYF. CDR3 DNA: TGTGCCAGCACCCGGGACACGGAGACCCAGTACTTC.

This chain links TRBV29-1 with TRBJ2-1; 8 nucleotides align to TRBD1. The ends lost 7 bases at V and 10 bases at J; junction bases unmatched: 12. The CDR3 extends over 13 amino acids. CDR1 is SQVTM and CDR2 is ANQGSEA in the germline V gene. This CDR3 is CSGGQGAAREQFF. The DNA of the CDR3 is TGCAGCGGCGGACAGGGAGCAGCTCGGGAGCAGTTCTTC.

The V gene is TRBV6-5, the J gene TRBJ2-3; tentative D call: TRBD2 (5 bases). The CDR3 covers 15 residues. Germline CDR1 is MNHEY and CDR2 is SVGAGI. Trimming took 0 bases from V and 4 from J, leaving 11 bases between them. The CDR3 region has the DNA TGTGCCAGCAGTTACTCCGGGAACGAGGCAGATACGCAGTATTTT. This sequence encodes CASSYSGNEADTQYF.

This clone was recorded a few times. The chain joins TRBV6-6 to TRBJ2-2; TRBD2 matches at 10 bases. Germline lookup yields CDR1 MNHNY and CDR2 SVGAGI (reference sequence). V gave up 6 bases and J gave up 1 base; unmatched junction bases: 5. The length of the CDR3 is 16 residues. The CDR3 bases are TGTGCCAGCAGCCCAGCTAGCGGGGGGAACACCGGGGAGCTGTTTTTT. Amino acid sequence: CASSPASGGNTGELFF.

The chain joins TRBV4-2 to TRBJ2-2; TRBD1 matches 7 bases. The germline gives CDR1 LGHNA, CDR2 YNFKEQ. The CDR3 totals 17 residues. V lost 2 bases, J lost 4 bases, and 10 bases stayed unmatched. In DNA form, the CDR3 reads TGTGCCAGCAGCCAACAAGCCTGGGACAGTCTCACCGGGGAGCTGTTTTTT. Its protein is CASSQQAWDSLTGELFF.

This clone was observed a single time. The gene calls are TRBV30 and TRBJ2-1; the D gene is possibly TRBD1 (6 bases). Per the germline V gene, CDR1 is GTSNPN and CDR2 is SVGIG (reference sequence). The CDR3 length is 12 residues. Trimming took 2 bases from V and 15 from J, leaving 17 bases between them. CDR3: CAWSPTGIGGFF. The CDR3 coding sequence is TGTGCCTGGAGTCCCACAGGGATAGGCGGGTTCTTC.

The J gene is TRBJ2-1, the V gene TRBV28; 8 bases are shared with TRBD2. The germline V gene encodes CDR1 MDHEN and CDR2 SYDVKM. Trimming removed 5 bases from V and 5 bases from J; junction bases left unmatched: 5. This CDR3 has 14 amino acids. DNA of the CDR3: TGTGCCAGCAGTACCAGCGGGAGCCACAATGAGCAGTTCTTC. It codes for CASSTSGSHNEQFF.

The chain recombines TRBV5-6 with TRBJ1-6; tentatively, D is TRBD1 (6 bases). This CDR3 has 16 amino acids. CDR1 and CDR2 from the germline V gene are SGHDT and YYEEEE. The V gene lost 4 bases and the J gene lost 6 bases, with 17 bases spanning the gap. CDR3 nucleotide sequence: TGTGCCAGCAGCCCCCAGGCTGGGGGCCCTAATTCACCCCTCCACTTT. It specifies CASSPQAGGPNSPLHF.

The chain uses TRBV5-1 and TRBJ1-4, with 8 bases fitting TRBD1. Germline trimming cut 4 bases from V and 7 bases from J; bases unmatched to any gene: 9. The CDR3 extends over 15 amino acids. From germline, CDR1 is SGHRS and CDR2 YFSETQ. In DNA form, the CDR3 reads TGCGCCAGCAGCCCAGGGGGCCCAGGGCGTGAAAAACTGTTTTTT. It yields the protein CASSPGGPGREKLFF.

V usage is TRBV29-1 and J usage is TRBJ2-7; 7 bases agree with TRBD1. This CDR3 is 12 amino acids long. V was clipped by 3 bases and J by 4 bases; unmatched bases: 3. Germline V gene data show CDR1 as SQVTM and CDR2 as ANQGSEA. The CDR3 bases are TGCAGCGTTGAGGGCAGGGGGTACGAGCAGTACTTC. This sequence encodes CSVEGRGYEQYF.

V is TRBV18 and J is TRBJ1-1, with a weak D call TRBD1 (6 bases). This CDR3 has 14 residues. Germline CDR1 reads KGHSH; CDR2 reads LQKENI. The V end was cut by 3 bases, the J end by 2 bases, with 10 bases between. The CDR3, as DNA: TGTGCCAGCTCACCGATACAGGGCAACACTGAAGCTTTCTTT. As protein: CASSPIQGNTEAFF.

The J gene is TRBJ1-1, the V gene TRBV28; unclear D gene. The V and J ends lost 8 bases and 7 bases respectively, with 20 bases between them. This CDR3 contains 14 residues. Germline V gene data show CDR1 as MDHEN and CDR2 as SYDVKM. The CDR3 reads CASLQFGPGSEAFF. The DNA for the CDR3 is TGTGCCAGCCTACAGTTTGGCCCCGGGAGTGAAGCTTTCTTT.

V and J are TRBV18 and TRBJ2-5; 9 bases are shared with TRBD1. Germline V gives CDR1 KGHSH, CDR2 LQKENI. The CDR3 length is 16 residues. V was pared by 3 bases and J by 1 base, with 6 bases of the junction left unmatched. In DNA form, the CDR3 reads TGTGCCAGCTCACCTTTGGGACAGGGTCTCCAAGAGACCCAGTACTTC. It encodes CASSPLGQGLQETQYF. The whole variable domain, filled in from reference TRBV18 and TRBJ2-5, reads NAGVMQNPRHLVRRRGQEARLRCSPMKGHSHVYWYRQLPEEGLKFMVYLQKENIIDESGMPKERFSAEFPKEGPSILRIQQVVRGDSAAYFCASSPLGQGLQETQYFGPGTRLLVL.

The chain joins TRBV30 to TRBJ2-7, with TRBD2 as a possible D gene (6 bases). The V gene lost 0 bases and the J gene lost 7 bases, with 16 bases spanning the gap. Germline V CDR1 and CDR2: GTSNPN, SVGIG (reference sequence). There are 14 residues in the CDR3. The CDR3 reads CAWSVLGGKGEQYF. The CDR3 bases are TGTGCCTGGAGTGTACTAGGAGGGAAAGGAGAGCAGTACTTC.

The count of this clone is one. J is TRBJ2-2 and V is TRBV6-4; 7 bases line up with TRBD1. CDR1 and CDR2 (germline): MRHNA, SNTAGT. The trim removed 2 bases at V and 3 bases at J, leaving 0 bases unmatched. The length of the CDR3 is 14 residues. The CDR3 sequence is CASSDTGDTGELFF. Written as DNA, the CDR3 is TGTGCCAGCAGTGACACAGGGGACACCGGGGAGCTGTTTTTT.

This clone has a single count. The J gene is TRBJ2-6, the V gene TRBV6-6; 8 nucleotides align to TRBD1. V dropped 5 bases and J dropped 2; count of bases not matched to a gene: 2. Germline V gives CDR1 MNHNY, CDR2 SVGAGI (reference sequence). CDR3 length: 15 residues. The CDR3 here is CASSGQGAGANVLTF. CDR3 sequence (DNA): TGTGCCAGCAGTGGACAGGGAGCTGGGGCCAACGTCCTGACTTTC.

The J gene is TRBJ2-3, the V gene TRBV27; the D is unclear. The V and J ends lost 2 bases and 5 bases respectively, with 11 bases between them. The CDR3 extends over 14 amino acids. In germline, CDR1 is MNHEY, CDR2 SMNVEV (reference sequence). In DNA, the CDR3 is TGTGCCAGCAGTTTACCAAACCAGCGAGATACGCAGTATTTT. Residues: CASSLPNQRDTQYF.

This chain uses TRBV4-2 with TRBJ2-7; D may be TRBD2 (5 bases). Germline CDR1 and CDR2: LGHNA and YNFKEQ. The CDR3 consists of 12 residues. V lost 4 bases and J 6 bases, leaving 10 bases between the germline ends. The CDR3 bases are TGTGCCAGCAGCCCGGTAGAGGGCGAGCAGTACTTC. Translation: CASSPVEGEQYF.

The chain carries TRBV11-3 and TRBJ2-1, with 14 bases fitting TRBD2. This CDR3 comprises 18 residues. The germline CDR1 and CDR2 sequences are SGHNT and YENEEA. V trimming: 4 bases; J trimming: 6 bases; junction bases outside the gene matches: 11. In DNA, the CDR3 is TGTGCCAGCAGCTCCCCAAAGGGACTAGCGGGAGTGGGCAATGAGCAGTTCTTC. Protein product: CASSSPKGLAGVGNEQFF.

In DNA form, the CDR3 reads TGTGCCAGCAGCTACCCGGACGGGGGTCCCACTGAAGCTTTCTTT. It codes for CASSYPDGGPTEAFF. The rearrangement uses TRBV7-9 and TRBJ1-1; a possible D gene is TRBD1 (5 bases). The germline V gene has CDR1 SEHNR and CDR2 FQNEAQ (reference sequence). This CDR3 comprises 15 residues. V lost 4 bases and J 4 bases, leaving 16 bases between the germline ends.

V gene TRBV5-1 combines with J gene TRBJ2-5; possible D gene TRBD2, 6 bases. The length of the CDR3 is 12 residues. V lost 5 bases and J 5 bases, leaving 10 bases between the germline ends. Per the germline V gene, CDR1 is SGHRS and CDR2 is YFSETQ. The DNA for the CDR3 is TGCGCCAGCAGAAGGGAGGAGGAGACCCAGTACTTC. This codes for CASRREEETQYF. Full variable domain (rest looked up from reference TRBV5-1 and TRBJ2-5): KAGVTQTPRYLIKTRGQQVTLSCSPISGHRSVSWYQQTPGQGLQFLFEYFSETQRNKGNFPGRFSGRQFSNSRSEMNVSTLELGDSALYLCASRREEETQYFGPGTRLLVL.

This chain connects TRBV10-3 to TRBJ2-7, with 15 nucleotides matching TRBD2. V shed 7 bases, J shed 4 bases, and the junction held 2 bases outside the gene matches. The CDR3 extends over 14 amino acids. Germline loops: CDR1 ENHRY, CDR2 SYGVKD. Written as DNA, the CDR3 is TGTGCCATCACGGGACTAGCGGGAGGATACGAGCAGTACTTC. It yields the protein CAITGLAGGYEQYF.